A single sample gave rise to the 5 T cell receptor beta chains below, sequenced in a study of CD8+CD57+ T cells in acquired aplastic anemia. TCR beta VDJ and CDR3 were profiled, and genomic DNA was the template. TCRdb reprocessed the reads with MiXCR, giving one entry per CDR3 protein. This table holds about 400,000 distinct CDR3 sequences, under 80% found once. Sequenced material: sorted CD4+, CD8+, or CD8+CD57+ T cells (not recorded which) from PBMCs. These receptors originate from a human donor in good health, serving as a control.

This clonotype was seen a few times. The germline gene is not matched at one end of the junction; a read error may be the cause. DNA of the CDR3: TGTGCCAGCAGCCTCGGGACAGGGAGCTCCTATAATTCCCCCCTCCACTTT. This gives the protein CASSLGTGSSYNSPLHF. The chain joins TRBV7-8 to TRBJ1-6, with 9 bases aligning to TRBD1. The CDR3 spans 17 residues. CDR1 is SGHVS, CDR2 FQNEAQ, per germline. Supplemented by reference TRBV7-8 and TRBJ1-6, the full variable domain reads GAGVSQSPRYKVAKRGQDVALRCDPISGHVSLFWYQQALGQGPEFLTYFQNEAQLDKSGLPSDRFFAERPEGSVSTLKIQRTQQEDSAVYLCASSLGTGSSYNSPLHFGNGTRLTVT.

There are many counts of this clonotype. This chain uses TRBV6-5 with TRBJ1-6; unclear D gene. Germline V gene lookup returns CDR1 MNHEY and CDR2 SVGAGI. The CDR3 has 17 residues. The germline V and J ends were trimmed by 6 bases and 9 bases, with 24 bases remaining between them. CDR3: CASSPNRPRNARSPLHF. The DNA for the CDR3 is TGTGCCAGCAGCCCGAACAGACCTCGAAACGCGCGTTCACCCCTCCACTTT.

In its sample, this clonotype was seen once. Germline and junction disagree at one end, which may indicate a read error. This chain links TRBV7-3 with TRBJ1-5, with 9 bases identical to TRBD1. The germline V gene encodes CDR1 SGHTA and CDR2 FQGTGA. The length of the CDR3 is 14 residues. The CDR3, as DNA: TGTGCCAGCAGTCGACAGGGGGTCCTACAGCCCGAGCATTTT. Protein sequence: CASSRQGVLQPEHF.

The sample holds many counts of this clonotype. This chain links TRBV4-1 with TRBJ1-5; D not certain. V dropped 0 bases and J dropped 3 bases, with 18 bases sitting between them. The germline gives CDR1 MGHRA, CDR2 YSYEKL. This CDR3 spans 18 amino acids. In DNA, the CDR3 is TGCGCCAGCAGCCAAGATCTACCCTCGGGGATCCCCAATCAGCCCCAGCATTTT. Translation: CASSQDLPSGIPNQPQHF.

The V gene is TRBV20-1, the J gene TRBJ2-1, with a tentative D call TRBD2 (7 bases). The V gene lost 6 bases and the J gene lost 5 bases, with 17 bases spanning the gap. In germline, CDR1 is DFQATT, CDR2 SNEGSKA (reference sequence). This CDR3 has 14 residues. The CDR3 DNA follows: TGCAGTGCACGACAGAGGGGGGGAGACAATGAGCAGTTCTTC. This codes for CSARQRGGDNEQFF.